This entry lists 25 T cell receptor beta chains sequenced from one sample in a study of preoperative IRX-2 immunotherapy in early breast cancer. The sample's treatment: preoperative locoregional IRX-2 cytokine immunotherapy. The repertoire was sequenced with immunoSEQ multiplex PCR; TCRdb's copy has only in-frame clones and lacks some. The repertoire consists of 30,000 to 45,000 clones, with roughly 82% occurring once and the leading ten covering about 1.5%. Sequencing used lymph node tissue, obtained after IRX-2 immunotherapy. The receptors shown here come from a human donor with breast cancer.

The V call is TRBV6-7, the J call TRBJ1-1; the D is unclear. TRBV6-7 is assigned to the ORF class and has an uncertain function. The CDR3 totals 11 residues. Trimming pared 8 bases from V and 1 base from J, leaving 5 bases between. In DNA form, the CDR3 reads TGTGCCAGCCAGACGAACACTGAAGCTTTCTTT. Translation: CASQTNTEAFF.

The chain couples TRBV6-8 to TRBJ1-5, with 9 positions matching TRBD1. Trimming cost V 6 bases and J 1 base; bases outside gene matches: 7. Germline assignment: CDR1 MNHGY and CDR2 SAAAGT. The CDR3 has 16 residues. The DNA of the CDR3 is TGTGCCAGCAGCCCCGTTGGACAGGGGAGCAATCAGCCCCAGCATTTT. Its protein product is CASSPVGQGSNQPQHF.

The chain has TRBV6-8 and TRBJ1-2; 9 bases line up with TRBD1. The CDR3 length is 15 residues. Germline V gene sequence: CDR1 MNHGY, CDR2 SAAAGT. The ends lost 9 bases at V and 4 bases at J; junction bases unmatched: 12. The CDR3 region is CASIDPGTGRYGYTF. CDR3 DNA sequence: TGTGCCAGTATCGACCCGGGGACAGGGCGCTATGGCTACACCTTC.

This clone occurred once. The V call is TRBV15, the J call TRBJ1-1; D possibly corresponds to TRBD1 (6 bases). Deletions cut 1 base from V and 0 bases from J, with 9 bases between. The CDR3 covers 15 residues. Germline V lookup: CDR1 LNHNV, CDR2 YYDKDF (reference sequence). As DNA, the CDR3 is TGTGCCACCAGCAGAGCGCAGGGGATGAACACTGAAGCTTTCTTT. Amino acid sequence: CATSRAQGMNTEAFF.

J is TRBJ2-1 and V is TRBV9; D is unresolved. V was clipped by 3 bases and J by 6 bases, with 16 bases between them. This CDR3 comprises 15 residues. CDR1 and CDR2 (germline): SGDLS, YYNGEE. The CDR3 nucleotides are TGTGCCAGCAGCGCCACCCGTCCCCCGGCCAATGAGCAGTTCTTC. This sequence encodes CASSATRPPANEQFF.

The rearrangement joins TRBV18 to TRBJ2-7; unclear D gene. The CDR3 is 13 residues long. V was clipped by 2 bases and J by 3 bases, with 8 bases between them. The V gene's germline CDR1 is KGHSH and CDR2 LQKENI. CDR3 region: CASSPFKVYEQYF. CDR3 bases: TGTGCCAGCTCACCATTCAAGGTCTACGAGCAGTACTTC.

V is TRBV29-1 and J is TRBJ1-2, with 8 bases lining up with TRBD1. The germline gives CDR1 SQVTM, CDR2 ANQGSEA. Unmatched junction bases numbered 4, after V lost 3 bases and J lost 4 bases. This CDR3 region has 13 residues. The CDR3 DNA is TGCAGCGTTGATGGACAGGGCCTCTATGGCTACACCTTC. Protein: CSVDGQGLYGYTF.

The genes are TRBV6-8 and TRBJ1-6; 7 nucleotides align to TRBD1. The CDR3 is 12 residues long. The V gene end was trimmed by 11 bases and the J gene end by 6 bases; junction bases not matched to a gene: 4. Germline V gives CDR1 MNHGY, CDR2 SAAAGT. This CDR3 is CAARDSNSPLHF. In DNA form, the CDR3 reads TGTGCCGCCCGGGACAGTAATTCACCCCTCCACTTT.

In its sample, this clone was seen once. The J gene is TRBJ2-7, the V gene TRBV5-1, with TRBD2 matching over 15 bases. The V and J ends lost 4 bases and 4 bases, in that order; junction bases with no gene match: 12. Germline V gene lookup returns CDR1 SGHRS and CDR2 YFSETQ. This CDR3 comprises 18 residues. CDR3 sequence: CASSPGTSGGMSYYEQYF. As DNA, the CDR3 is TGCGCCAGCAGCCCAGGGACTAGCGGGGGGATGTCCTATTACGAGCAGTACTTC.

The gene calls are TRBV19 and TRBJ1-6, with D possibly TRBD1 on 6 matching bases. The CDR3 runs 14 residues. Trimming took 7 bases from V and 7 from J, leaving 14 bases between them. Germline V gene sequence: CDR1 LNHDA, CDR2 SQIVND (reference sequence). This chain's CDR3 is CASMDGQKNSPLHF. The CDR3 nucleotides are TGTGCCAGTATGGACGGACAGAAAAATTCACCCCTCCACTTT.

V gene TRBV14 combines with J gene TRBJ1-1; 9 bases are shared with TRBD1. Germline values: CDR1 SGHDN, CDR2 FVKESK. After removal of 5 bases from V and 5 bases from J, the junction contained 3 bases not matched to a gene. This CDR3 is 13 amino acids long. For the CDR3, the DNA is TGTGCCAGCAGCAAGACAGGGGGTACTGAAGCTTTCTTT. Protein sequence: CASSKTGGTEAFF.

The chain joins TRBV6-8 to TRBJ2-1, with D perhaps being TRBD1 or TRBD2 (5 bases each). Per the germline V gene, CDR1 is MNHGY and CDR2 is SAAAGT. V shed 5 bases and J shed 10 bases, with 21 bases lying between them. This CDR3 comprises 15 residues. CDR3 DNA sequence: TGTGCCAGCAGTCCATTGAGGGGCCCCTTAGACGAGCAGTTCTTC. This encodes CASSPLRGPLDEQFF.

The chain is built from TRBV23-1 and TRBJ2-1; weak D call: TRBD2 (6 bases). TRBV23-1 is recorded as an ORF, its role being uncertain. Trimming took 6 bases from V and 13 from J, leaving 19 bases between them. The CDR3 is 13 residues long. As DNA, the CDR3 is TGCGCCAGCAGCCCTCCTTCCGGGAGAAGTCAGTTCTTC. Protein sequence: CASSPPSGRSQFF.

The chain couples TRBV19 to TRBJ1-5; a weak D match, TRBD1 (6 bases). The CDR3 is 15 residues long. The V gene lost 4 bases and the J gene lost 4 bases, with 14 bases spanning the gap. Germline CDR1 is LNHDA and CDR2 is SQIVND (reference sequence). DNA for the CDR3: TGTGCCAGTAGTACCGCAGGGGCCACTAATCAGCCCCAGCATTTT. This translates into CASSTAGATNQPQHF.

This clone appeared a few times. This chain uses TRBV15 with TRBJ1-1; 7 positions match TRBD1. Germline V CDR1 and CDR2: LNHNV, YYDKDF (reference sequence). The CDR3 consists of 14 residues. V dropped 5 bases and J dropped 5; count of bases not matched to a gene: 8. The CDR3: CATSWKQGRTEAFF. The CDR3 region has the DNA TGTGCCACCAGCTGGAAACAGGGGAGGACTGAAGCTTTCTTT.

The V gene is TRBV14, the J gene TRBJ1-3; the D is unclear. The ends were cut back, 2 bases at V and 8 bases at J, with 16 bases in the middle. CDR1 and CDR2 from the germline V gene are SGHDN and FVKESK. The CDR3 contains 15 residues. The DNA for the CDR3 is TGTGCCAGCAGCCAACCTGAAGAGGATCGGGACACCATATATTTT. It translates to CASSQPEEDRDTIYF.

The J gene is TRBJ1-5, the V gene TRBV1. TRBV1 constitutes a pseudogene. This CDR3 has 17 residues. CDR3 residues: CTSSQIDGAYSNQPQHF. CDR3 in DNA: TGCACCAGCAGCCAAATAGACGGGGCCTATAGCAATCAGCCCCAGCATTTT.

This clone was counted a few times. The V and J genes are TRBV11-3 and TRBJ2-5; unclear D gene. In germline, CDR1 is SGHNT, CDR2 YENEEA. V lost 4 bases to trimming and J lost 2 bases, with 14 bases between them. This CDR3 region has 15 residues. The CDR3 loop is CASSSVTDIQETQYF. In nucleotides, the CDR3 is TGTGCCAGCAGCTCAGTAACAGATATTCAAGAGACCCAGTACTTC.

This sequence joins TRBV28 and TRBJ1-5, with no clear D. The CDR3 consists of 16 residues. V lost 5 bases to trimming and J lost 1 base, with 15 bases between them. From germline, CDR1 is MDHEN and CDR2 SYDVKM. CDR3 coding DNA: TGTGCCAGCAGTCCCCACGTCATTGGGAGCAATCAGCCCCAGCATTTT. It yields the protein CASSPHVIGSNQPQHF.

The chain combines TRBV19 with TRBJ1-1; D is undetermined. CDR3 length: 13 amino acids. Trimming pared 7 bases from V and 0 bases from J, leaving 9 bases between. Germline V lookup: CDR1 LNHDA, CDR2 SQIVND (reference sequence). In DNA form, the CDR3 reads TGTGCCAGTAATGGAGGGCTGAACACTGAAGCTTTCTTT. Translated: CASNGGLNTEAFF.

A word on this clone: The same CDR3 also results from other DNA sequences found in this sample. This chain uses TRBV11-3 with TRBJ1-2; D might be TRBD1 (6 bases). The CDR3 consists of 14 residues. The ends were cut back, 3 bases at V and 5 bases at J, with 13 bases in the middle. Germline loops: CDR1 SGHNT, CDR2 YENEEA. CDR3: CASSLGGAGYGYTF. CDR3 nucleotide sequence: TGTGCCAGCAGCTTGGGGGGGGCTGGTTATGGCTACACCTTC. Complete variable domain (other parts from reference TRBV11-3 and TRBJ1-2): EAGVVQSPRYKIIEKKQPVAFWCNPISGHNTLYWYLQNLGQGPELLIRYENEEAVDDSQLPKDRFSAERLKGVDSTLKIQPAELGDSAVYLCASSLGGAGYGYTFGSGTRLTVV.

This chain links TRBV23-1 with TRBJ2-7, with TRBD1 identical over 9 bases. TRBV23-1 is an ORF, and what it does is uncertain. V lost 6 bases to trimming and J lost 6 bases; unmatched junction nucleotides: 15. The CDR3 spans 16 residues. CDR3 DNA: TGCGCCAGCAGCCAAGTTCGAACAGGGGGCTCAAGCGAGCAGTACTTC. Its protein product is CASSQVRTGGSSEQYF.

This clone was recorded once. This chain joins TRBV6-8 and TRBJ2-1, with D unclear. The CDR3 is 14 amino acids. V was pared by 8 bases and J by 5 bases, with 16 bases between. Germline CDR1 is MNHGY and CDR2 is SAAAGT. The CDR3 DNA is TGTGCCAGCTCTAGGTCTTACCTCCACAATGAGCAGTTCTTC. It is translated as CASSRSYLHNEQFF.

The chain employs TRBV9 and TRBJ1-1; tentative D call: TRBD1 (6 bases). Trimming took 5 bases from V and 4 from J, leaving 15 bases between them. CDR3 length: 14 residues. In germline, CDR1 is SGDLS, CDR2 YYNGEE. The CDR3 nucleotides read TGTGCCAGCAGTATAAACCGGGACATCACTGAAGCTTTCTTT. It translates to CASSINRDITEAFF.

V is TRBV15 and J is TRBJ2-1, with D tentatively TRBD2 (6 bases). Germline V gene data show CDR1 as LNHNV and CDR2 as YYDKDF (reference sequence). CDR3 length equals 16 residues. Trimming took 2 bases from V and 2 from J, leaving 13 bases between them. CDR3 loop: CATSRSGGLAYNEQFF. DNA for the CDR3: TGTGCCACCAGCAGAAGCGGAGGGCTTGCCTACAATGAGCAGTTCTTC.